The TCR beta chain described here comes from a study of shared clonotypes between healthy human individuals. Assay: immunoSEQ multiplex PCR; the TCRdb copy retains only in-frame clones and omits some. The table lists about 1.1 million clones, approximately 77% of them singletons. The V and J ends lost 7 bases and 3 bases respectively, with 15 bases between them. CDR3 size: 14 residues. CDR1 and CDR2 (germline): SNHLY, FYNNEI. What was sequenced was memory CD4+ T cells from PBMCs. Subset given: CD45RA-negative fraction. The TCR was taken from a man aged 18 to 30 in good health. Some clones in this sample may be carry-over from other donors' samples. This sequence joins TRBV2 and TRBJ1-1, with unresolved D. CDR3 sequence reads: CASTSMEGDTEAFF. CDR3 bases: TGTGCCAGCACCTCAATGGAGGGAGACACTGAAGCTTTCTTT.